This record looks at one T cell receptor beta chain sequence and its context. The data originate from a study of T-cell memory formation after mild COVID-19. CDR1 is SEHNR and CDR2 is FQNEAQ in the germline V gene (reference sequence). Trimming removed 5 bases from V and 7 bases from J; junction bases left unmatched: 9. This CDR3 is 17 amino acids long. TCRdb recomputed calls from the 5' RACE reads with MiXCR, one row per CDR3 protein. The data hold around 200,000 distinct CDR3 sequences, with under 12% observed a single time. Sequenced sample: PBMCs or a T cell subset sorted from them (not recorded which). V and J are TRBV7-9 and TRBJ2-1; 15 bases line up with TRBD2. The TCR originated in a man between 18 and 35 years old who had mild COVID-19 (a few samples of this study predate the infection). Cell type and time point are not known. The chain's CDR3 is CASSPPGTSGGLNEQFF. The CDR3 region has the DNA TGTGCCAGCAGCCCGCCAGGGACTAGCGGGGGGTTAAATGAGCAGTTCTTC.